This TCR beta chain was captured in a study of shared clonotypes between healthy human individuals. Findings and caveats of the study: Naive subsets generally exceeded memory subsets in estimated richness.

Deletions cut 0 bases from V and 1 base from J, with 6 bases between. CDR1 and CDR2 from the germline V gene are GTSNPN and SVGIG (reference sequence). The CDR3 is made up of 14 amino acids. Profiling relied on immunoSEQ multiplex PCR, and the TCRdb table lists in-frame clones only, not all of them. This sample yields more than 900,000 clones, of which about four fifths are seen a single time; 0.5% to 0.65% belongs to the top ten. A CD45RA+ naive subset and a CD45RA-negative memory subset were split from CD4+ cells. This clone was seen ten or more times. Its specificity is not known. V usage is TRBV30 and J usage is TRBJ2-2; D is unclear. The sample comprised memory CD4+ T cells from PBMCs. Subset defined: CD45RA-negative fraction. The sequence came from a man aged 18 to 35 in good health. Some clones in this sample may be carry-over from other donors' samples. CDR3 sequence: CAWSVARNTGELFF. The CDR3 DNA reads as TGTGCCTGGAGTGTAGCCAGGAACACCGGGGAGCTGTTTTTT.